These 11 T cell receptor beta chains share one sample of origin, sequenced in a study of breast tumors, draining lymph nodes, adjacent tissues. TCRdb used MiXCR to reprocess the multiplex PCR reads, holding one entry per CDR3 protein. This sample has 270,000 or so distinct CDR3 sequences, with 30% found just once. Samples came from axillary lymph nodes draining the breast cancer. The sequencing sample was made of axillary lymph node tissue. These receptors originate from a female donor with breast cancer. Some clones in this sample may be carry-over from other donors' samples.

This clonotype turned up a few times. Given a much more abundant clone one base away, this may be a read error. V usage is TRBV9 and J usage is TRBJ2-5; 7 positions agree with TRBD2. This CDR3 has 14 residues. The germline V gene has CDR1 SGDLS and CDR2 YYNGEE. The DNA for the CDR3 is TGTGCCAGCACCGCATCGCCGGGGAGGGAGACCCAGTCCTTC. It codes for CASTASPGRETQSF.

J is TRBJ1-5 and V is TRBV4-1; tentative D call: TRBD1 (6 bases). CDR3 length equals 16 residues. Between the trimmed V and J ends, which lost 5 bases and 11 bases, there was a span of 25 bases. CDR1 MGHRA and CDR2 YSYEKL come from the germline V gene. This CDR3 reads CASSATDRSLVKSQHF. CDR3 DNA sequence: TGCGCCAGCAGCGCGACAGACAGGTCTCTCGTGAAGTCCCAGCATTTT.

The sample holds many counts of this clonotype. The chain uses TRBV27 and TRBJ2-7; D not resolved. Per germline, CDR1 MNHEY and CDR2 SMNVEV (reference sequence). Trimming stripped 3 bases from V and 7 bases from J, with 10 bases between. There are 12 residues in the CDR3. In nucleotides, the CDR3 is TGTGCCAGCAGTTTCCCACAAGGGGAGCAGTACTTC. The encoded protein is CASSFPQGEQYF.

This clonotype was seen ten or more times. This chain uses TRBV16 with TRBJ2-7; D is tentatively TRBD1 or TRBD2 (5 bases each). Germline V gives CDR1 KGHSY, CDR2 FQNENV. This CDR3 spans 13 amino acids. V was cut by 0 bases and J by 6 bases, with 9 bases left in between. CDR3 DNA: TGTGCCAGCAGCCAATCACGGGGCGGCGAGCAGTACTTC. Protein sequence: CASSQSRGGEQYF.

This clonotype showed up many times. The chain joins TRBV12-3 or TRBV12-4 to TRBJ2-3; no clear D gene. Between the trimmed V and J ends, which lost 3 bases and 9 bases, there was a span of 16 bases. This CDR3 has 14 amino acids. In nucleotides, the CDR3 is TGTGCCAGCAGTTTTAACCCCGGACCAACCACGCAGTATTTT. This encodes CASSFNPGPTTQYF.

The rearrangement joins TRBV27 to TRBJ2-5; D gene uncertain. The V end was cut by 11 bases, the J end by 8 bases, with 9 bases between. This CDR3 comprises 9 residues. Germline lookup yields CDR1 MNHEY and CDR2 SMNVEV (reference sequence). CDR3 loop: CACLETQYF. The CDR3 DNA reads as TGTGCCTGTCTAGAAACCCAGTACTTC.

Concerning this clonotype itself: A read error may be the cause here, since a much bigger clone is one base away. The gene calls are TRBV14 and TRBJ1-2; TRBD1 aligns across 8 bases. The germline V gene encodes CDR1 SGHDN and CDR2 FVKESK. The CDR3 is made up of 15 amino acids. The CDR3 reads CASSHEQGVFYGSTF. The CDR3 nucleotides read TGTGCCAGCAGCCATGAACAGGGGGTCTTCTATGGCTCCACCTTC. Full variable domain (missing parts from reference TRBV14 and TRBJ1-2): EAGVTQFPSHSVIEKGQTVTLRCDPISGHDNLYWYRRVMGKEIKFLLHFVKESKQDESGMPNNRFLAERTGGTYSTLKVQPAELEDSGVYFCASSHEQGVFYGSTFGSGTRLTVV.

This clonotype was observed at least ten times. The chain has TRBV25-1 and TRBJ1-6; D unclear. Trimming removed 8 bases at V and 7 bases at J, with 12 bases between. The germline CDR1 and CDR2 sequences are MGHDK and SYGVNS. The CDR3 spans 13 residues. The CDR3 loop is CASGAKLNSPLHF. The DNA for the CDR3 is TGTGCCAGCGGTGCGAAGCTGAATTCACCCCTCCACTTT. Variable domain in full (rest from reference TRBV25-1 and TRBJ1-6): EADIYQTPRYLVIGTGKKITLECSQTMGHDKMYWYQQDPGMELHLIHYSYGVNSTEKGDLSSESTVSRIRTEHFPLTLESARPSHTSQYLCASGAKLNSPLHFGNGTRLTVT.

About this clonotype: Lacking the conserved final phenylalanine or tryptophan, this CDR3 likely reflects a read error. The J gene is TRBJ1-5, the V gene TRBV18, with 7 nucleotides matching TRBD1. Trimming cost V 2 bases and J 0 bases; bases outside gene matches: 4. The CDR3 has 16 residues. Germline-derived CDR1 and CDR2 are KGHSH and LQKENI. The CDR3 DNA reads TGTGCCAGCTCACCAATCGGACAGGATAGCAATCAGCCCCAGCATTCT. Protein sequence: CASSPIGQDSNQPQHS.

As to this clonotype: A much larger clonotype is one base distant, so this may be a read error. The CDR3 sequence: CASSYARGFGYIF. CDR3 nucleotides: TGTGCCAGCAGTTACGCCAGGGGGTTTGGCTACATCTTC. This sequence joins TRBV10-3 and TRBJ1-2, with TRBD1 identical over 7 bases. Germline V gives CDR1 ENHRY, CDR2 SYGVKD. The CDR3 spans 13 residues.

This clonotype was observed many times. The chain has TRBV30 and TRBJ1-6; D gene ambiguous. CDR1 and CDR2 from the germline V gene are GTSNPN and SVGIG (reference sequence). V shed 4 bases and J shed 10 bases, with 11 bases lying between them. The CDR3 is 12 amino acids. CDR3 nucleotide sequence: TGTGCCTGGACTAGGGCCGGGTCACCCCTCCACTTT. Amino acid sequence: CAWTRAGSPLHF.